The 28 T cell receptor beta chains in this list originate from one sample, sequenced in a study of control samples from healthy donors and cancer patients. Assay used: immunoSEQ multiplex PCR; TCRdb lists only in-frame clones, some missing. The profile shows 150,000 to 200,000 clones, about 87% of them singletons. The sample was blood. The receptors were sampled from a man aged 30 to 39 in good health.

The chain couples TRBV3-1 (or the pseudogene TRBV3-2) to TRBJ2-1; D is possibly TRBD2 (6 bases). This CDR3 comprises 14 residues. CDR1 is LGHDT and CDR2 is YNNKEL in the germline V gene (reference sequence). The V end was cut by 4 bases, the J end by 10 bases, with 17 bases between. The DNA for the CDR3 is TGTGCCAGCAGCCCAAGCATGGGCGGGGCGGAGCAGTTCTTC. Translated, it gives CASSPSMGGAEQFF.

The rearrangement uses TRBV4-1 and TRBJ2-2, with a tentative D call TRBD1 (5 bases). V shed 4 bases and J shed 7 bases, with 13 bases lying between them. The CDR3 runs 14 residues. Germline V CDR1 and CDR2: MGHRA, YSYEKL. For the CDR3, the DNA is TGCGCCAGCAGCCGAACAGGCCTTCTCGGGGAGCTGTTTTTT. This sequence encodes CASSRTGLLGELFF.

The chain couples TRBV6-5 to TRBJ2-5, with D possibly TRBD2 on 5 matching bases. The CDR3 loop spans 14 amino acids. Germline CDR1 reads MNHEY; CDR2 reads SVGAGI. V was cut by 2 bases and J by 2 bases, with 9 bases left in between. The CDR3 nucleotides read TGTGCCAGCAGTTACGGTCCGGGGCAAGAGACCCAGTACTTC. Its translation is CASSYGPGQETQYF.

This clone has just one count. J is TRBJ1-4 and V is TRBV2, with D tentatively TRBD1 (6 bases). Germline V CDR1 and CDR2: SNHLY, FYNNEI. V lost 9 bases, J lost 0 bases, and 11 bases lay in between. The CDR3 totals 14 residues. CDR3 amino acids: CARGGGATNEKLFF. CDR3 nucleotide sequence: TGTGCCAGAGGGGGGGGCGCAACTAATGAAAAACTGTTTTTT.

V is TRBV5-1 and J is TRBJ1-4, with a possible D match to TRBD1 (5 bases). The length of the CDR3 is 15 residues. Germline loops: CDR1 SGHRS, CDR2 YFSETQ. Trimming stripped 3 bases from V and 6 bases from J, with 15 bases between. The CDR3 is CASSSTPSRDEKLFF. Written as DNA, the CDR3 is TGCGCCAGCAGCTCTACACCCTCCAGGGATGAAAAACTGTTTTTT.

The table lists this clone with a few counts. The gene calls are TRBV19 and TRBJ1-5; no firm D call. V gave up 5 bases and J gave up 5 bases, with 7 bases separating them. Germline loops: CDR1 LNHDA, CDR2 SQIVND (reference sequence). The CDR3 length is 12 residues. The CDR3 region has the DNA TGTGCCAGTAGTGTTAACCATCAGCCCCAGCATTTT. It encodes CASSVNHQPQHF.

The gene calls are TRBV5-6 and TRBJ2-7; D perhaps matches TRBD1 (6 bases). The V and J ends lost 4 bases and 5 bases respectively, with 16 bases between them. The CDR3 length is 14 residues. The V gene's germline CDR1 is SGHDT and CDR2 YYEEEE. CDR3 residues: CASSRLDRSHEQYF. The CDR3 DNA is TGTGCCAGCAGCCGACTTGACAGGTCCCACGAGCAGTACTTC.

The J gene is TRBJ2-1, the V gene TRBV7-9; the D is unclear. Germline V gene lookup returns CDR1 SEHNR and CDR2 FQNEAQ (reference sequence). V lost 4 bases and J 8 bases, leaving 15 bases between the germline ends. The CDR3 is 14 residues long. The CDR3 reads CASSSAGLGYEQFF. The CDR3 nucleotides are TGTGCCAGCAGCTCCGCTGGGCTGGGGTATGAGCAGTTCTTC.

This clone was seen a single time. This chain connects TRBV29-1 to TRBJ1-1; the match to TRBD1 covers 7 bases. The CDR3 totals 12 residues. The trim removed 7 bases at V and 5 bases at J, leaving 7 bases unmatched. Germline V gene lookup returns CDR1 SQVTM and CDR2 ANQGSEA. The CDR3 loop is CSGGGVRTEAFF. CDR3 DNA: TGCAGCGGAGGGGGCGTGAGGACTGAAGCTTTCTTT.

The V gene is TRBV10-2, the J gene TRBJ2-1; 13 bases map to TRBD2. Germline-derived CDR1 and CDR2 are WSHSY and SAAADI. Trimming at V came to 6 bases and at J to 7 bases, leaving 3 bases not matched to a gene. The CDR3 totals 14 residues. CDR3 bases: TGCGCCAGCAGACTAGCGGGGGGGAATAATGAGCAGTTCTTC. Amino acids: CASRLAGGNNEQFF.

This chain uses TRBV7-7 with TRBJ2-1, with 12 bases fitting TRBD1. The CDR3 extends over 15 amino acids. Trimming at V came to 5 bases and at J to 7 bases, leaving 6 bases not matched to a gene. Germline V CDR1 and CDR2: SSHAT, FNYEAQ (reference sequence). CDR3 DNA sequence: TGTGCCAGCAGCGCCGGGACAGGGGGCTGGAATGAGCAGTTCTTC. Its translation is CASSAGTGGWNEQFF. The whole variable domain, filled in from reference TRBV7-7 and TRBJ2-1, reads GAGVSQSPRYKVTKRGQDVTLRCDPISSHATLYWYQQALGQGPEFLTYFNYEAQPDKSGLPSDRFSAERPEGSISTLTIQRTEQRDSAMYRCASSAGTGGWNEQFFGPGTRLTVL.

V usage is TRBV6-2 or TRBV6-3 and J usage is TRBJ2-3, with no clear D. CDR3 size: 15 residues. Germline assignment: CDR1 MNHEY and CDR2 SVGEGT. Trimming removed 6 bases from V and 7 bases from J, with 20 bases in between. CDR3 protein: CASRPDSPRPHTQYF. In DNA, the CDR3 is TGTGCCAGCAGACCTGATAGTCCGCGCCCACATACGCAGTATTTT.

V gene TRBV7-2 combines with J gene TRBJ1-1, with D possibly being TRBD1 (5 bases). Per the germline V gene, CDR1 is SGHTA and CDR2 is FQGNSA. This CDR3 is built from 12 residues. Between the trimmed V and J ends, which lost 5 bases and 8 bases, there was a span of 12 bases. In DNA form, the CDR3 reads TGTGCCAGCAGCCGGGACTTTGAGGAAGCTTTCTTT. This sequence encodes CASSRDFEEAFF.

The rearrangement links TRBV2 to TRBJ2-3, with a possible D match to TRBD2 (6 bases). CDR3 length: 12 amino acids. Per the germline V gene, CDR1 is SNHLY and CDR2 is FYNNEI. V gave up 6 bases and J gave up 6 bases, with 10 bases separating them. CDR3 loop: CASRPEGDTQYF. The CDR3 nucleotides are TGTGCCAGCAGGCCGGAGGGGGATACGCAGTATTTT. The full variable domain, in which reference TRBV2 and TRBJ2-3 provide the parts outside the CDR3, is EPEVTQTPSHQVTQMGQEVILRCVPISNHLYFYWYRQILGQKVEFLVSFYNNEISEKSEIFDDQFSVERPDGSNFTLKIRSTKLEDSAMYFCASRPEGDTQYFGPGTRLTVL.

The chain employs TRBV7-2 and TRBJ1-3; D gene uncertain. The ends were cut back, 8 bases at V and 0 bases at J, with 11 bases in the middle. CDR3 length: 14 residues. Germline V CDR1 and CDR2: SGHTA, FQGNSA. In DNA form, the CDR3 reads TGTGCCAGCTCTCGGGTCTTCTCTGGAAACACCATATATTTT. Translating it yields CASSRVFSGNTIYF.

This rearrangement joins TRBV2 to TRBJ1-6; TRBD1 is a possible D gene (5 bases). Germline V gene lookup returns CDR1 SNHLY and CDR2 FYNNEI. The CDR3 is 19 residues long. V lost 6 bases and J lost 0, with 21 bases in between. CDR3 DNA: TGTGCCAGCAGCACCTCCGGAGGGACGGGCAGCTCCTATAATTCACCCCTCCACTTT. Translated, it gives CASSTSGGTGSSYNSPLHF.

The chain joins TRBV12-3 or TRBV12-4 to TRBJ1-2, with unresolved D. The CDR3 is 12 residues long. V lost 5 bases and J lost 3, with 7 bases in between. The CDR3 bases are TGTGCCAGCAGTCCGAACTACTATGGCTACACCTTC. Translation: CASSPNYYGYTF.

The chain uses TRBV7-8 and TRBJ1-4, with D perhaps matching TRBD1 (5 bases). This CDR3 is 16 amino acids long. The V and J ends lost 4 bases and 0 bases respectively, with 12 bases between them. CDR1 and CDR2 (germline): SGHVS, FQNEAQ. CDR3 amino acids: CASSSGWGATNEKLFF. In DNA form, the CDR3 reads TGTGCCAGCAGCTCCGGCTGGGGGGCAACTAATGAAAAACTGTTTTTT.

The gene calls are TRBV11-2 and TRBJ1-1; D call uncertain. This CDR3 is 13 amino acids long. Germline CDR1 and CDR2: SGHAT and FQNNGV. The V end was cut by 4 bases, the J end by 4 bases, with 10 bases between. CDR3 DNA sequence: TGTGCCAGCAGCTCGCAGAGATCCACTGAAGCTTTCTTT. Translated, it gives CASSSQRSTEAFF. Supplemented by reference TRBV11-2 and TRBJ1-1, the full variable domain reads EAGVAQSPRYKIIEKRQSVAFWCNPISGHATLYWYQQILGQGPKLLIQFQNNGVVDDSQLPKDRFSAERLKGVDSTLKIQPAKLEDSAVYLCASSSQRSTEAFFGQGTRLTVV.

The chain couples TRBV7-9 to TRBJ2-3, with TRBD2 matching over 10 bases. Trimming removed 6 bases from V and 5 bases from J; junction bases left unmatched: 5. Germline values: CDR1 SEHNR, CDR2 FQNEAQ (reference sequence). The CDR3 loop spans 14 amino acids. The DNA for the CDR3 is TGTGCCAGCAGTGAACTAGCGGGGATAGATACGCAGTATTTT. Protein: CASSELAGIDTQYF.

V gene TRBV4-1 combines with J gene TRBJ2-7; tentatively, D is TRBD1 (5 bases). The ends were cut back, 3 bases at V and 2 bases at J, with 11 bases in the middle. CDR1 MGHRA and CDR2 YSYEKL come from the germline V gene. The CDR3 runs to 14 residues. The CDR3 sequence: CASSQGPETYEQYF. The DNA of the CDR3 is TGCGCCAGCAGCCAGGGGCCAGAAACCTACGAGCAGTACTTC.

The chain has TRBV5-1 and TRBJ1-5, with D possibly being TRBD1 (5 bases). CDR3 size: 14 residues. The V end was cut by 2 bases, the J end by 6 bases, with 12 bases between. CDR1 and CDR2 from the germline V gene are SGHRS and YFSETQ. CDR3 sequence reads: CASSLGDPGQPQHF. The CDR3 DNA is TGCGCCAGCAGCTTAGGGGACCCGGGTCAGCCCCAGCATTTT.

This clone was counted once. The J gene is TRBJ2-7, the V gene TRBV11-2, with a possible D match to TRBD1 (5 bases). Trimming took 5 bases from V and 6 from J, leaving 11 bases between them. This CDR3 comprises 12 residues. Germline-derived CDR1 and CDR2 are SGHAT and FQNNGV. CDR3 residues: CASSPDRGEQYF. For the CDR3, the DNA is TGTGCCAGCAGCCCTGATAGGGGCGAGCAGTACTTC.

The genes are TRBV7-9 and TRBJ1-1, with D hard to call. Germline V gene lookup returns CDR1 SEHNR and CDR2 FQNEAQ (reference sequence). This CDR3 comprises 14 residues. Between the trimmed V and J ends, which lost 1 base and 2 bases, there was a span of 8 bases. CDR3 DNA: TGTGCCAGCAGCTTAGGCCCGAGAAACACTGAAGCTTTCTTT. It specifies CASSLGPRNTEAFF.

The V call is TRBV10-3, the J call TRBJ1-5, with D tentatively TRBD1 (6 bases). V was trimmed by 0 bases and J by 6 bases, leaving 15 bases between them. Looked up from germline, CDR1 is ENHRY and CDR2 is SYGVKD. CDR3 length: 16 residues. The CDR3 reads CAISESISGGSQPQHF. The CDR3 DNA follows: TGTGCCATCAGTGAGTCTATAAGCGGGGGCTCTCAGCCCCAGCATTTT.

This rearrangement joins TRBV5-1 to TRBJ1-2; D is possibly TRBD1 (5 bases). V dropped 0 bases and J dropped 6 bases, with 18 bases sitting between them. The length of the CDR3 is 16 residues. Germline-derived CDR1 and CDR2 are SGHRS and YFSETQ. The CDR3 spells CASSLGPGLEINGYTF. In DNA form, the CDR3 reads TGCGCCAGCAGCTTGGGGCCGGGACTGGAGATAAATGGCTACACCTTC.

The chain uses TRBV11-2 and TRBJ2-7; TRBD1 matches 7 bases. CDR3 size: 14 residues. The V gene end was trimmed by 8 bases and the J gene end by 5 bases; junction bases not matched to a gene: 12. Germline assignment: CDR1 SGHAT and CDR2 FQNNGV. CDR3 bases: TGTGCCAGCGGTCGGGAACAGGGGCGCCACGAGCAGTACTTC. It encodes CASGREQGRHEQYF.

This sequence joins TRBV27 and TRBJ1-2, with a possible D match to TRBD1 (5 bases). Germline loops: CDR1 MNHEY, CDR2 SMNVEV (reference sequence). V lost 6 bases, J lost 8 bases, and 13 bases lay in between. The CDR3 is 12 residues long. The CDR3 here is CASSLRGVGYTF. CDR3 sequence (DNA): TGTGCCAGCAGCCTTCGGGGGGTAGGCTACACCTTC.